In this sample, the clone carrying this T cell receptor beta chain turned up a few times. Antigen: not known. TCRdb redid the calling of the RACE reads with MiXCR, one entry per CDR3 protein. This table has around 110,000 distinct CDR3 sequences, 9% to 14% appearing once. The time point: patch test 1, 2 weeks after DPC sensitization. Noted treatment: therapeutic diphenylcyclopropenone sensitization with weekly scalp DPC. The sample belongs to a study of human T cells and chemical hapten exposure. Germline V gene lookup returns CDR1 MNHNY and CDR2 SVGAGI (reference sequence). V dropped 11 bases and J dropped 0; count of bases not matched to a gene: 13. The CDR3 loop spans 17 amino acids. Findings and limits, study-wide: In the PT1 data, expanded TCR counts showed a positive correlation with patch test score.

The sequence was obtained from a woman aged 50 to 60 with alopecia areata. Some clones in this sample may be carry-over from other donors' samples. Source: whole blood, taken in connection with sensitization to the hapten diphenylcyclopropenone (DPC). V and J are TRBV6-6 and TRBJ2-2; 9 bases map to TRBD2. In DNA, the CDR3 is TGTGCCTCCGACCAGCGGGGGGTAAACGCGAACACCGGGGAGCTGTTTTTT. Residues: CASDQRGVNANTGELFF.